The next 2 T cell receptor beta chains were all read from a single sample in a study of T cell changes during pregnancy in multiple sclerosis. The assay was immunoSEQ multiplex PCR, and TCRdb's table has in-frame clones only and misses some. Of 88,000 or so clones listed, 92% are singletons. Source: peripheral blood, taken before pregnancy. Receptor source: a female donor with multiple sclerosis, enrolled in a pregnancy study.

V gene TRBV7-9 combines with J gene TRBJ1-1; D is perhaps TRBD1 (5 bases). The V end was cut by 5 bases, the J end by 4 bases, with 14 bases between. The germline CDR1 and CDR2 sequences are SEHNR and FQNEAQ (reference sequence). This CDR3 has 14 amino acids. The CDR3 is CASSPGQGGTEAFF. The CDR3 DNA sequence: TGTGCCAGCAGCCCAGGGCAGGGAGGCACTGAAGCTTTCTTT.

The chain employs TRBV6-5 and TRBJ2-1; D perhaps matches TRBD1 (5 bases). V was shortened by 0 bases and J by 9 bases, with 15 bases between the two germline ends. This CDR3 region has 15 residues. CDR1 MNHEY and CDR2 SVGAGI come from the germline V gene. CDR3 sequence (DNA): TGTGCCAGCAGTTACTCGACACAGCTCCAGGGTGAGCAGTTCTTC. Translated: CASSYSTQLQGEQFF.